This paragraph reports one T cell receptor beta chain. The data belong to a study of blood T cell repertoires in COVID-19. Study overall: Sites in the United States, Italy and Spain provided acute and convalescent COVID-19 samples. Sample material is recorded as cDNA or gDNA derived from T cells, B-cell-depleted T cells, or PBMCs.

As processed by the authors: For nucleated cells, counts were estimated from reference gene primer amplification. The method was immunoSEQ multiplex PCR; TCRdb's version includes in-frame clones alone and lacks a portion of them. From that table come the V and J calls and clone size; the DNA was used to work out D and trimming. The data hold 200,000 to 250,000 clones, with about 80% observed a single time. V dropped 1 base and J dropped 7; count of bases not matched to a gene: 5. The CDR3 length is 15 residues. In germline, CDR1 is SGHTA, CDR2 FQGTGA. This chain uses TRBV7-3 with TRBJ2-1; TRBD1 matches 9 bases. The receptor's source is a woman of 80 years or more with acute or convalescent COVID-19. Sequencing input: peripheral blood. The CDR3 bases are TGTGCCAGCAGCTTAAGCCAGGGGACAGGGAATGAGCAGTTCTTC. Translating it yields CASSLSQGTGNEQFF. The full variable domain, completed using reference TRBV7-3 and TRBJ2-1, is GAGVSQTPSNKVTEKGKYVELRCDPISGHTALYWYRQSLGQGPEFLIYFQGTGAADDSGLPNDRFFAVRPEGSVSTLKIQRTERGDSAVYLCASSLSQGTGNEQFFGPGTRLTVL.